Below are 11 T cell receptor beta chains sequenced from a single sample in a study of T cell clonality in common variable immunodeficiency. Repertoires were generated with immunoSEQ multiplex PCR, while TCRdb's copy carries only in-frame clones and drops some. The sample was found to contain about 40,000 clones, and every one recurs. The material sequenced was peripheral blood mononuclear cells. All receptors derive from a person aged 18 to 75 in good health.

This clone showed up many times. The read is 3 residues too short to cover the CDR3 end, so that end is filled in from the germline J gene. The chain has TRBV2 and TRBJ2-6; possible D gene TRBD1, 6 bases. CDR1 SNHLY and CDR2 FYNNEI come from the germline V gene. V was pared by 8 bases and J by 0 bases, with 23 bases between. The CDR3 has 19 residues. The CDR3 DNA, read in part, is TGTGCCAGCGCCCGCCACCCCACCGACAGGTTCTCTGGGGCCAACGTC. Its protein product is CASARHPTDRFSGANV. From start to end, the CDR3 is CASARHPTDRFSGANVLTF.

This clone was found many times. The CDR3 is cut off 3 residues early in the read; its end comes from the germline J gene. This chain links TRBV28 with TRBJ2-7, with TRBD2 matching 7 bases. Germline-derived CDR1 and CDR2 are MDHEN and SYDVKM. The CDR3 is 16 amino acids. V shed 5 bases, J shed 2 bases, and the junction held 12 bases outside the gene matches. The CDR3 spells CASSRPKPGLPYEQYF. The CDR3 DNA, read in part, is TGTGCCAGCAGTCGTCCAAAACCGGGACTACCCTACGAG.

This clone has more than one count but fewer than ten. With the read ending 3 residues before the CDR3 end, the germline J gene is used to fill in that end. The chain couples TRBV19 to TRBJ1-2; D call uncertain. This CDR3 comprises 11 residues. Germline CDR1 and CDR2: LNHDA and SQIVND (reference sequence). Partial CDR3 DNA: TGTGCCAGTAGTATGAGCAGCGAC. It codes for CASSMSSD. The full CDR3 is CASSMSSDYTF.

This clone was observed many times. The sequence runs out 3 residues before the end of the CDR3; the remainder is reconstructed from the germline J gene. The V call is TRBV5-1, the J call TRBJ2-3, with TRBD2 as a possible D gene (5 bases). CDR3 length: 14 amino acids. Trimming left V 0 bases short and J 2 bases short, with 7 bases between. Germline V lookup: CDR1 SGHRS, CDR2 YFSETQ. The CDR3 reads CASSLALATDTQYF. CDR3 DNA (partial): TGCGCCAGCAGCTTGGCCCTAGCCACAGATACG.

This clone occurred many times. The CDR3 end falls 3 residues outside the read, so it is completed with the germline J gene. The V call is TRBV20-1, the J call TRBJ2-7, with TRBD2 matching over 12 bases. The CDR3 runs to 17 residues. V lost 2 bases and J lost 5; bases outside the gene matches: 13. The germline gives CDR1 DFQATT, CDR2 SNEGSKA (reference sequence). Here the CDR3 reads CSARLPRTSGTNDEQYF. CDR3 DNA (partial): TGCAGTGCTAGACTCCCTAGGACTAGCGGGACGAACGACGAG.

This clone was recorded many times. The sequence runs out 3 residues before the end of the CDR3; the remainder is reconstructed from the germline J gene. The chain uses TRBV5-5 and TRBJ1-2, with a possible D match to TRBD1 (5 bases). Trimming took 1 base from V and 4 from J, leaving 14 bases between them. The CDR3 has 15 residues. The V gene's germline CDR1 is SGHKS and CDR2 YYEKEE (reference sequence). This CDR3 is CASSLSQGGGYGYTF. The CDR3 DNA, read in part, is TGTGCCAGCAGCTTGAGCCAGGGTGGAGGCTATGGC.

This clone was seen ten or more times. The CDR3 extends 3 residues past the end of the read, so its final part is completed from the germline J gene. The V call is TRBV7-9, the J call TRBJ2-7, with D possibly being TRBD1 (5 bases). The V gene lost 1 base and the J gene lost 6 bases, with 13 bases spanning the gap. The CDR3 runs 14 residues. Germline V gene sequence: CDR1 SEHNR, CDR2 FQNEAQ (reference sequence). Partial CDR3 DNA: TGTGCCAGCAGCTTAGGGCAGGGTTTTGCCGAG. This sequence encodes CASSLGQGFAE. Given in full, the CDR3 is CASSLGQGFAEQYF.

The sample holds a few counts of this clone. Relative to the germline gene, one junction end is altered; a read error may explain this. The CDR3 goes on 3 residues after the read ends, and that part is filled in from the germline J gene. V and J are TRBV18 and TRBJ2-3; 9 positions match TRBD1. This CDR3 has 16 amino acids. Germline CDR1 and CDR2: KGHSH and LQKENI. CDR3 in amino acids: CSSSPLPQGAKETQYF. CDR3 bases read: TGTTCCAGCTCACCGTTGCCACAGGGGGCGAAAGAGACG.

Ten or more counts support this clone. CDR3 DNA (partial): TGTGCCAGCAGTGAAATTGGGGGCCAATCACCC. Its translation is CASSEIGGQSP. The whole CDR3 region reads CASSEIGGQSPLHF. The chain couples TRBV6-1 to TRBJ1-6; D possibly corresponds to TRBD1 (6 bases). Read data end 3 residues before the CDR3 end; the end is taken from the germline J gene. Germline V gene lookup returns CDR1 MNHNS and CDR2 SASEGT. The CDR3 loop spans 14 amino acids. Between the trimmed V and J ends, which lost 2 bases and 10 bases, there was a span of 12 bases.

This clone was seen at least ten times. The CDR3 end is not reached by the read, which stops 3 residues before it; the germline J gene fills it in. The chain employs TRBV7-9 and TRBJ1-1, with 7 bases fitting TRBD1. Losses at the gene ends were 5 bases for V and 6 bases for J; bases not matched to a gene: 6. CDR1 SEHNR and CDR2 FQNEAQ come from the germline V gene (reference sequence). The CDR3 runs 13 residues. The CDR3 loop is CASSRDRAAEAFF. The sequenced part of the CDR3 DNA is TGTGCCAGCAGCCGTGACAGGGCAGCTGAA.

This clone came up many times. From the germline J gene comes the end of the CDR3, since the read stops 3 residues before it. This chain connects TRBV28 to TRBJ2-7; a possible D gene is TRBD2 (6 bases). The ends were cut back, 4 bases at V and 6 bases at J, with 16 bases in the middle. This CDR3 has 14 amino acids. Germline assignment: CDR1 MDHEN and CDR2 SYDVKM. The CDR3 loop is CASSSPGDFFEQYF. The sequenced CDR3 bases are TGTGCCAGCAGTTCCCCTGGGGACTTCTTCGAG.